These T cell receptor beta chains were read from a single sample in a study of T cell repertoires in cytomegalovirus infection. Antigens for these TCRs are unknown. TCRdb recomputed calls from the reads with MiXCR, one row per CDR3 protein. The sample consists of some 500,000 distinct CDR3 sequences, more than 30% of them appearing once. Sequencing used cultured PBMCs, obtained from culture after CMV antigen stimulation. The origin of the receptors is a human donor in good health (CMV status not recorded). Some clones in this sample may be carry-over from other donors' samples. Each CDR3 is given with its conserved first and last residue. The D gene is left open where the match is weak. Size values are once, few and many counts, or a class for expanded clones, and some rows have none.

TGTGCCAGCAGCCAAGGCGGGGGGGTGGGAGATACGCAGTATTTT,CASSQGGGVGDTQYF,.,TRBD2,TRBV7-6,TRBJ2-3
TGCAGTGCTAGGACGGGGGAGGCGCCCCAACATTTT,CSARTGEAPQHF,.,.,TRBV20-1,TRBJ1-5
TGTGCCAGCAGTCTCGAGCGGGAGAGGGGAGACGGGGAGCTGTTTTTT,CASSLERERGDGELFF,.,TRBD2,TRBV27,TRBJ2-2
TGTGCCAGCAGTCTCGTCGGTGGGGACATTCAGTACTTC,CASSLVGGDIQYF,.,.,TRBV12-3/TRBV12-4,TRBJ2-4
TGTGCCAGCAGTCGCCCGACTAGCGTGATTGGGCTGGTGGAGCAGTACTTC,CASSRPTSVIGLVEQYF,.,TRBD2,TRBV27,TRBJ2-7
TGTGCCACCAGTGATTTGACCTCTGGGGCCAACGTCCTGACTTTC,CATSDLTSGANVLTF,few,.,TRBV24-1,TRBJ2-6
TGTGCCAGCAGCTGGTCGGAGACACCAAGCCGGAGTGACTATGGCTACACCTTC,CASSWSETPSRSDYGYTF,many,.,TRBV7-2,TRBJ1-2
TGTGCCAGCAGCCAAGGGCAGAATGAGCAGTTCTTC,CASSQGQNEQFF,.,.,TRBV3-1,TRBJ2-1
TGTGCCAGCAGTCTCATGACAGATAGCAATCAGCCCCAGCATTTT,CASSLMTDSNQPQHF,few,.,TRBV28,TRBJ1-5
TGTGCCAGCAGCCCTGGACAGGTGATAAACATTCAGTACTTC,CASSPGQVINIQYF,few,TRBD1,TRBV7-9,TRBJ2-4
TGCGCCAGCAGCCAAGGTAGCGGGAGCTTCCCAGATACGCAGTATTTT,CASSQGSGSFPDTQYF,once,TRBD2,TRBV4-1,TRBJ2-3